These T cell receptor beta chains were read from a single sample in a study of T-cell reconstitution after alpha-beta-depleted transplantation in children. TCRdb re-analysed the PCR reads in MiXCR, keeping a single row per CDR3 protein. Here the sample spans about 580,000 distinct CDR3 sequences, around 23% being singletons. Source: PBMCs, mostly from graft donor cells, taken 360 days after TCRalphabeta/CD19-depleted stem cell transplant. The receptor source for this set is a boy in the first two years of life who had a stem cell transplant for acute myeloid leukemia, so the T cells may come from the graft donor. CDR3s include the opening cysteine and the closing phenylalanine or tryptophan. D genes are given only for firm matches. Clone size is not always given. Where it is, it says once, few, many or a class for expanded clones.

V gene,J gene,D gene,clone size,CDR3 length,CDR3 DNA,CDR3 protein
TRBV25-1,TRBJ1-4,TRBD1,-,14,TGTGCCAGCAGTGAAAGACAGGGAAATGAAAAACTGTTTTTT,CASSERQGNEKLFF
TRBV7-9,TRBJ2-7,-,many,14,TGTGCCAGCAGCTCTCAGACAGACCTTCGGGAGCAGTACTTC,CASSSQTDLREQYF
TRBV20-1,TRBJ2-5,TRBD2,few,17,TGCAGTGCCCTAATCGCCCGACTAGCGGGGGTTCCAGAGACCCAGTACTTC,CSALIARLAGVPETQYF
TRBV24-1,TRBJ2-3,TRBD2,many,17,TGTGCCACCAGTGATATTGCGGGGGACGTCCTCACAGATACGCAGTATTTT,CATSDIAGDVLTDTQYF
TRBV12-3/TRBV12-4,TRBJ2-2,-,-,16,TGTGCCAGCAGGAAACGCGCGGCAGGGGACACCGGGGAGCTGTTTTTT,CASRKRAAGDTGELFF
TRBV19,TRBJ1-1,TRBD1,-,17,TGTGCCAGTAGTATATCCCCAACGGGACAGGGCGGCACTGAAGCTTTCTTT,CASSISPTGQGGTEAFF
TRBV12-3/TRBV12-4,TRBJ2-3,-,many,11,TGTGCCAGCAGGGGGGGAGATACGCAGTATTTT,CASRGGDTQYF
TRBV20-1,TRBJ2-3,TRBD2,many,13,TGCAGTGCTCCGACTAGCGGGGGAGATACGCAGTATTTT,CSAPTSGGDTQYF
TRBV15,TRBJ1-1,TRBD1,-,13,TGTGCCAGCCTTGGACAGGGGGACACTGAAGCTTTCTTT,CASLGQGDTEAFF
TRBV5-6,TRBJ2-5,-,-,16,TGTGCCAGCAGTGGGCAGGGGTCGCTAATGGGAGAGACCCAGTACTTC,CASSGQGSLMGETQYF
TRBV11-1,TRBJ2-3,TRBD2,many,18,TGTGCCAGCAGCTTCGGGCAGGGAGGGTTTAATAGCACAGATACGCAGTATTTT,CASSFGQGGFNSTDTQYF
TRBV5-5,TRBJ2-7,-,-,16,TGTGCCAGCAGCTTGCCTAGCGCTACTGTCTCCTACGAGCAGTACTTC,CASSLPSATVSYEQYF
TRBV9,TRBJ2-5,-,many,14,TGTGCCAGCAGCGTAGGGGGGGAGCGGGAGACCCAGTACTTC,CASSVGGERETQYF
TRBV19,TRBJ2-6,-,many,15,TGTGCCAGTAGTGACAGCGATTCTGGGGCCAACGTCCTGACTTTC,CASSDSDSGANVLTF
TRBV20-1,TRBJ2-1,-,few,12,TGCAGTGCCCAACGGACTCAAAATGAGCAGTTCTTC,CSAQRTQNEQFF
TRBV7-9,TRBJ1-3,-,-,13,TGTGCCGCCCCGCAGAGTTCTGGAAACACCATATATTTT,CAAPQSSGNTIYF
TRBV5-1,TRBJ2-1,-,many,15,TGCGCCAGCAGCTTGGACAGGGGGGGGCCTAATGAGCAGTTCTTC,CASSLDRGGPNEQFF
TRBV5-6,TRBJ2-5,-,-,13,TGTGCCAGCACCACAACCCTCCAAGAGACCCAGTACTTC,CASTTTLQETQYF
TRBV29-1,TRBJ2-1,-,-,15,TGCAGCGTGGATGGGCGGTCACTAGCCGACAATGAGCAGTTCTTC,CSVDGRSLADNEQFF
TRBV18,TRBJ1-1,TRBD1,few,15,TGTGCCAGCTCAATGTACAGGGGGGAGAACACTGAAGCTTTCTTT,CASSMYRGENTEAFF
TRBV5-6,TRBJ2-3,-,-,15,TGTGCCAGCAGCTGGAGGGACACCGGCACAGATACGCAGTATTTT,CASSWRDTGTDTQYF
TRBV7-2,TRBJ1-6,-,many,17,TGTGCCAGCAGCTTAGGTGCGGGGGGCTCCTATAATTCACCCCTCCACTTT,CASSLGAGGSYNSPLHF
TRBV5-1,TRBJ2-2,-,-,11,TGCGCCAGCAGCTTTCAGGGGGAGCTGTTTTTT,CASSFQGELFF
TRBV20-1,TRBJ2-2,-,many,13,TGCAGTGCTAGAGACAGGGGCACCGGGGAGCTGTTTTTT,CSARDRGTGELFF
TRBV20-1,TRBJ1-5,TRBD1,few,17,TGCAGTGCTAGAGGGGGGACAGGGGGCGCGAGGGATCAGCCCCAGCATTTT,CSARGGTGGARDQPQHF
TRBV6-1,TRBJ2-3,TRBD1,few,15,TGTGCCAGCTCAAAGCCGGGACAGAACACAGATACGCAGTATTTT,CASSKPGQNTDTQYF